The 24 T cell receptor beta chains in this list originate from one sample, sequenced in a study of neoadjuvant anti-PD-1 for oral cavity cancer. Regarding time point: after neoadjuvant nivolumab, at surgical resection. TCRdb's copy holds only in-frame clones and misses some; the assay was immunoSEQ multiplex PCR. The sample records 24,000 or so clones, 25% to 30% being singletons. This material consisted of tumor tissue, taken after nivolumab (anti-PD-1) treatment. These TCRs come from a person aged 40 to 85 with oral cavity squamous cell carcinoma.

This chain uses TRBV5-1 with TRBJ2-1; a possible D gene is TRBD2 (6 bases). With 4 bases removed from V and 6 bases from J, the gap between germline ends came to 14 bases. The CDR3 has 14 amino acids. Per the germline V gene, CDR1 is SGHRS and CDR2 is YFSETQ. The CDR3 nucleotides are TGCGCCAGCAGCCCGGGACTCAACCTCAATGAGCAGTTCTTC. Its translation: CASSPGLNLNEQFF.

The chain carries TRBV9 and TRBJ1-2; TRBD1 is a possible D gene (6 bases). The germline CDR1 and CDR2 sequences are SGDLS and YYNGEE. This CDR3 spans 15 amino acids. V lost 3 bases, J lost 4 bases, and 16 bases lay in between. For the CDR3, the DNA is TGTGCCAGCAGCGCAGGACAGCGCATACCCTATGGCTACACCTTC. Its translation: CASSAGQRIPYGYTF.

In its sample, this clone was seen many times. The gene calls are TRBV28 and TRBJ1-5; a weak D match, TRBD1 (5 bases). The CDR3 is made up of 17 amino acids. The V end lost 6 bases, the J end lost 7 bases, and 25 bases lay between the germline ends. Germline values: CDR1 MDHEN, CDR2 SYDVKM. The CDR3 region is CASSQPWGQIRGQPQHF. CDR3 coding DNA: TGTGCCAGCAGCCAACCTTGGGGCCAAATTAGAGGGCAGCCCCAGCATTTT. Combining the CDR3 with reference TRBV28 and TRBJ1-5 gives the whole variable domain DVKVTQSSRYLVKRTGEKVFLECVQDMDHENMFWYRQDPGLGLRLIYFSYDVKMKEKGDIPEGYSVSREKKERFSLILESASTNQTSMYLCASSQPWGQIRGQPQHFGDGTRLSIL.

There are a few counts of this clone. This sequence joins TRBV7-8 and TRBJ1-5; TRBD1 might be the D (6 bases). CDR1 and CDR2 from the germline V gene are SGHVS and FQNEAQ. Deletions cut 1 base from V and 2 bases from J, with 21 bases between. This CDR3 spans 19 amino acids. The CDR3 bases are TGTGCCAGCAGCTTAGGGACAGCAGTATACATGTCTCGCAATCAGCCCCAGCATTTT. This sequence encodes CASSLGTAVYMSRNQPQHF.

The chain uses TRBV27 and TRBJ2-7; 9 positions agree with TRBD1. J lost 3 bases, V lost 8 bases, and 5 bases had no gene match. Per the germline V gene, CDR1 is MNHEY and CDR2 is SMNVEV (reference sequence). CDR3 length: 13 amino acids. CDR3 coding DNA: TGTGCCAGCGGAGGGACAGGGTTCTACGAGCAGTACTTC. It codes for CASGGTGFYEQYF.

The CDR3 DNA sequence: TGTGCCAGCAGTTCCTTGTGGGGGCCGCACTCTGGGGCCAACGTCCTGACTTTC. Amino acid sequence: CASSSLWGPHSGANVLTF. The chain has TRBV28 and TRBJ2-6; tentatively, D is TRBD1 (6 bases). CDR3 length equals 18 residues. The germline V and J ends were trimmed by 4 bases and 0 bases, with 16 bases remaining between them. CDR1 MDHEN and CDR2 SYDVKM come from the germline V gene.

The V gene is TRBV7-3, the J gene TRBJ2-5, with D uncertain. Trimming pared 8 bases from V and 0 bases from J, leaving 10 bases between. CDR1 and CDR2 from the germline V gene are SGHTA and FQGTGA. This CDR3 is 13 amino acids long. As DNA, the CDR3 is TGTGCCAGCGGCCCGGGCCACCAAGAGACCCAGTACTTC. This translates into CASGPGHQETQYF.

This CDR3 is CASSAAFQRAGYTF. The CDR3 DNA reads as TGTGCCAGCAGTGCCGCATTCCAGAGGGCCGGCTACACCTTC. The rearrangement joins TRBV6-1 to TRBJ1-2; D is ambiguous. This CDR3 region has 14 residues. From germline, CDR1 is MNHNS and CDR2 SASEGT. Between the trimmed V and J ends, which lost 4 bases and 8 bases, there was a span of 17 bases.

This clone was observed a handful of times. This chain uses TRBV7-8 with TRBJ2-7; 9 nucleotides align to TRBD2. The ends lost 2 bases at V and 6 bases at J; junction bases unmatched: 5. The CDR3 contains 14 residues. Per germline, CDR1 SGHVS and CDR2 FQNEAQ. The CDR3 sequence: CASSLQGLAREQYF. CDR3 nucleotides: TGTGCCAGCAGCTTACAGGGACTAGCACGCGAGCAGTACTTC.

This clone was counted at least ten times. The chain recombines TRBV6-6 with TRBJ1-5; 7 bases align to TRBD1. Unmatched junction bases numbered 6, after V lost 2 bases and J lost 2 bases. Germline V CDR1 and CDR2: MNHNY, SVGAGI (reference sequence). The CDR3 is 16 residues long. This chain's CDR3 is CASSYRQGDGNQPQHF. The CDR3 coding sequence is TGTGCCAGCAGTTACCGACAGGGTGATGGCAATCAGCCCCAGCATTTT.

The V call is TRBV5-1, the J call TRBJ1-1, with D maybe TRBD1 (5 bases). V dropped 4 bases and J dropped 2 bases, with 12 bases sitting between them. There are 14 residues in the CDR3. The germline V gene has CDR1 SGHRS and CDR2 YFSETQ. CDR3 sequence reads: CASSDQGGNTEAFF. Here the CDR3 DNA reads TGCGCCAGCAGCGATCAGGGAGGTAACACTGAAGCTTTCTTT.

V usage is TRBV13 and J usage is TRBJ1-2, with a possible D match to TRBD1 (6 bases). The germline V gene has CDR1 PRHDT and CDR2 FYEKMQ (reference sequence). This CDR3 spans 14 amino acids. V lost 1 base, J lost 4 bases, and 10 bases lay in between. The CDR3 loop reads CASSLESDSYGYTF. As DNA, the CDR3 is TGTGCCAGCAGCTTAGAGTCGGACAGCTATGGCTACACCTTC.

This clone was counted once. The chain recombines TRBV19 with TRBJ1-2, with D tentatively TRBD1 (6 bases). The V gene lost 8 bases and the J gene lost 5 bases, with 18 bases spanning the gap. The germline gives CDR1 LNHDA, CDR2 SQIVND (reference sequence). This CDR3 is built from 14 residues. The CDR3: CASQGLQGVYGYTF. Written as DNA, the CDR3 is TGTGCCAGTCAGGGGTTACAGGGAGTTTATGGCTACACCTTC.

This chain links TRBV16 with TRBJ1-5; no definite D call. V shed 3 bases and J shed 5 bases, with 11 bases lying between them. Germline values: CDR1 KGHSY, CDR2 FQNENV. There are 14 residues in the CDR3. Here the CDR3 reads CASSHGGSDQPQHF. The CDR3, as DNA: TGTGCCAGCAGCCATGGAGGGTCGGATCAGCCCCAGCATTTT.

This rearrangement joins TRBV6-5 to TRBJ1-1, with a weak D call TRBD1 (6 bases). Trimming removed 4 bases from V and 5 bases from J, with 20 bases in between. The CDR3 is made up of 16 amino acids. Germline CDR1 MNHEY, CDR2 SVGAGI. As DNA, the CDR3 is TGTGCCAGCAGTTGGATAGGGGGACGGGGGCGGACTGAAGCTTTCTTT. Residues: CASSWIGGRGRTEAFF.

This clone was recorded many times. V and J are TRBV6-1 and TRBJ2-1; TRBD2 agrees at 12 bases. Unmatched junction bases numbered 5, after V lost 5 bases and J lost 6 bases. The CDR3 spans 15 residues. Germline CDR1 MNHNS, CDR2 SASEGT. The CDR3 region is CASSTLAGGSNEQFF. DNA of the CDR3: TGTGCCAGCAGTACTCTAGCGGGGGGGAGCAATGAGCAGTTCTTC.

The gene calls are TRBV2 and TRBJ1-2; D gene ambiguous. Trimming shortened V by 2 bases and J by 8 bases, and 18 bases separated the two germline ends. The CDR3 is 15 amino acids. Germline CDR1 is SNHLY and CDR2 is FYNNEI. The CDR3 loop reads CASSEMRRLPSGYTF. CDR3 sequence (DNA): TGTGCCAGCAGTGAAATGAGGCGGCTCCCTTCCGGCTACACCTTC.

This clone was observed a handful of times. The chain joins TRBV18 to TRBJ2-7; D call uncertain. Germline V lookup: CDR1 KGHSH, CDR2 LQKENI. Trimming removed 2 bases at V and 4 bases at J, with 9 bases between. The CDR3 totals 13 residues. CDR3 bases: TGTGCCAGCTCACCATTAACAGTTTACGAGCAGTACTTC. Protein: CASSPLTVYEQYF.

This clone was found many times. This chain joins TRBV7-9 and TRBJ1-2; D gene unclear. This CDR3 contains 17 residues. V lost 5 bases and J 1 base, leaving 20 bases between the germline ends. Germline CDR1 is SEHNR and CDR2 is FQNEAQ (reference sequence). In nucleotides, the CDR3 is TGTGCCAGCAGCCACCCGTTGGTGGACGGATATAACTATGGCTACACCTTC. Translation gives CASSHPLVDGYNYGYTF.

The chain couples TRBV4-1 to TRBJ2-3; no clear D gene. CDR3 length: 15 amino acids. V dropped 4 bases and J dropped 6 bases, with 17 bases sitting between them. Germline V CDR1 and CDR2: MGHRA, YSYEKL. The CDR3 region is CASSLRTALTDTQYF. The CDR3 bases are TGCGCCAGCAGCCTACGGACCGCCTTAACGGATACGCAGTATTTT.

This clone has only a few counts. The chain employs TRBV4-2 and TRBJ2-5; D unresolved. V lost 4 bases and J lost 4, with 10 bases in between. This CDR3 is built from 13 residues. The germline CDR1 and CDR2 sequences are LGHNA and YNFKEQ. The CDR3 sequence is CASSPRELETQYF. CDR3 in DNA: TGTGCCAGCAGCCCTAGAGAATTAGAGACCCAGTACTTC.

This chain links TRBV7-8 with TRBJ1-2; 7 positions match TRBD1. This CDR3 is 15 amino acids long. Germline V gives CDR1 SGHVS, CDR2 FQNEAQ. J was trimmed by 1 base and V by 5 bases; bases with no gene match: 7. DNA of the CDR3: TGTGCCAGCAGCGCCGGGACAGCCAATAACTATGGCTACACCTTC. Its protein is CASSAGTANNYGYTF. Supplemented by reference TRBV7-8 and TRBJ1-2, the full variable domain reads GAGVSQSPRYKVAKRGQDVALRCDPISGHVSLFWYQQALGQGPEFLTYFQNEAQLDKSGLPSDRFFAERPEGSVSTLKIQRTQQEDSAVYLCASSAGTANNYGYTFGSGTRLTVV.

V and J are TRBV7-2 and TRBJ2-5, with 11 bases fitting TRBD2. Trimming at V came to 3 bases and at J to 5 bases, leaving 5 bases not matched to a gene. The CDR3 has 15 amino acids. Germline values: CDR1 SGHTA, CDR2 FQGNSA. CDR3 sequence reads: CASSFTSGGKETQYF. CDR3 nucleotide sequence: TGTGCCAGCAGCTTTACTAGCGGGGGCAAGGAGACCCAGTACTTC.

The sample holds a few counts of this clone. The chain combines TRBV19 with TRBJ2-7, with 7 bases lining up with TRBD1. V was clipped by 5 bases and J by 1 base; unmatched bases: 5. The germline V gene encodes CDR1 LNHDA and CDR2 SQIVND (reference sequence). This CDR3 region has 14 residues. In DNA form, the CDR3 reads TGTGCCAGTAGTCCCAGGGACAGATCCTACGAGCAGTACTTC. Amino acid sequence: CASSPRDRSYEQYF.